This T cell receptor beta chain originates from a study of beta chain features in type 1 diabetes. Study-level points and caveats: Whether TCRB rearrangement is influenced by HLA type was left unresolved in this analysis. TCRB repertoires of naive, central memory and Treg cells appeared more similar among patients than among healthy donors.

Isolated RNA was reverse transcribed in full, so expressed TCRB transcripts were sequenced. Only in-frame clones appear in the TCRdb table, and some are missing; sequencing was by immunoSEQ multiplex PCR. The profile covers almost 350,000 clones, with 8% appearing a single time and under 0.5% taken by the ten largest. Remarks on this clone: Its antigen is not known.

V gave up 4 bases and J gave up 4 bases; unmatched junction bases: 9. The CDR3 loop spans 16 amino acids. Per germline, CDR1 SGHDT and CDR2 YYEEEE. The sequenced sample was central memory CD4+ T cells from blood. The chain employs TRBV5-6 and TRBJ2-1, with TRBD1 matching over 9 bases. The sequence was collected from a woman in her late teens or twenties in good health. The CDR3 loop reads CASSDQGQGRYNEQFF. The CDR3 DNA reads TGTGCCAGCAGCGACCAAGGACAGGGGAGATACAATGAGCAGTTCTTC.